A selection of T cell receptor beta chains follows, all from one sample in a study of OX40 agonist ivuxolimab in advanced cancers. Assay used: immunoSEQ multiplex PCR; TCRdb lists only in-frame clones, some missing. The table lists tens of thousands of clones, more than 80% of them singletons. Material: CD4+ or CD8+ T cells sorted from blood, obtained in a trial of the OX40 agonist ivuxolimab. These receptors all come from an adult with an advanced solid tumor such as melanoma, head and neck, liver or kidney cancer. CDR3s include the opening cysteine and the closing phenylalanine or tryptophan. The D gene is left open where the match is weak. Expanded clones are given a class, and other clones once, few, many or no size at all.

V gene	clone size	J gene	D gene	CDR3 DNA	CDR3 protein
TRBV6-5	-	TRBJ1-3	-	TGTGCCAGCAGTTACTCGGGGTCTGGAAACACCATATATTTT	CASSYSGSGNTIYF
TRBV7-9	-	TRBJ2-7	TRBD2	TGTGCCAGCAGCCTGACTAGCCTCTACGAGCAGTACTTC	CASSLTSLYEQYF
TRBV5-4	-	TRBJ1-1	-	TGTGCCAGCAGCTTGGAGGACAGCAGGATGGCTTTCTTT	CASSLEDSRMAFF
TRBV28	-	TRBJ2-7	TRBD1	TGTGCCAGCAGGGGGACAGGGAGCCCCTACGAGCAGTACTTC	CASRGTGSPYEQYF
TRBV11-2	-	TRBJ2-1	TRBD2	TGTGCCAGCAGCCCCCAGGGACTAGCGGGGGTAAAGAAGTTCTTC	CASSPQGLAGVKKFF
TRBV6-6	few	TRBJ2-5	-	TGTGCCAGCAGTTACGGATCTTTAGAGACCCAGTACTTC	CASSYGSLETQYF
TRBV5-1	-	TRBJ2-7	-	TGCGCCAGCAGCTTGGCCAGGGGGGGCGAGCAGTACTTC	CASSLARGGEQYF
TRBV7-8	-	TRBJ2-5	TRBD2	TGTGCCAGCAGCTTAGAGGGGACTACCCAAGAGACCCAGTACTTC	CASSLEGTTQETQYF
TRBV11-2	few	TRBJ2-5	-	TGTGCCAGCAGCACTGGTCCCCGGCAAGAGACCCAGTACTTC	CASSTGPRQETQYF
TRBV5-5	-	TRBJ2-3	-	TGTGCCAGCAGCTATCCAGGCGACACAGATACGCAGTATTTT	CASSYPGDTDTQYF
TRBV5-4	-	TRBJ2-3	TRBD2	TGTGCCAGCAGCTTGGAATGGGGGCTAGCGGGGGATACGCAGTATTTT	CASSLEWGLAGDTQYF
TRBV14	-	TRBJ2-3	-	TGTGCCAGCAGCCAAGCGGAATTTGCGCAGTATTTT	CASSQAEFAQYF
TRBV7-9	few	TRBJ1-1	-	TGTGCCAGCAGCGCACGGGGGAACACTGAAGCTTTCTTT	CASSARGNTEAFF
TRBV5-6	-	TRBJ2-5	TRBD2	TGTGCCAGCTCCGAGCGGGGGGGCGAAGAGACCCAGTACTTC	CASSERGGEETQYF
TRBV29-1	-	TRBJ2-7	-	-	CSVVGAGSGQYF
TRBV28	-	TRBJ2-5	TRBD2	TGTGCCAGTCGGACTAGCGGGGGGCGGGGAGAGACCCAGTACTTC	CASRTSGGRGETQYF
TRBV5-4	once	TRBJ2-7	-	TGTGCCAGCAGCTTGCCTGCGGCAGGGAGTATTCACGAGCAGTACTTC	CASSLPAAGSIHEQYF
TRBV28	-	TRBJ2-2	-	TGTGCCAGCAGCAGGGAAGGGGAGCTGTTTTTT	CASSREGELFF
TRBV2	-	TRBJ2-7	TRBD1	TGTGCCAGCAGCCCCACAGGGGCGGAGTACTTC	CASSPTGAEYF
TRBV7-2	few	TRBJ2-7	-	TGTGCCAGCAGCGAGCCAGGAAAAACAAGCTCCTACGAGCAGTACTTC	CASSEPGKTSSYEQYF
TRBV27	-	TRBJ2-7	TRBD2	TGTGCCAGCAGTAGCGGGGACTCCTACGAGCAGTACTTC	CASSSGDSYEQYF
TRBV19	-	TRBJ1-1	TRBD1	TGTGCCAGTAGCAGCAGGGACAGGGGGCCGGCTTTCTTT	CASSSRDRGPAFF
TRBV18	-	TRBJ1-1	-	TGTGCCAGCTCACCATCAGGGAACACTGAAGCTTTCTTT	CASSPSGNTEAFF
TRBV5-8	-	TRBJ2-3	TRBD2	TGTGCCAGCTTCCTAGCGGGGGATACGCAGTATTTT	CASFLAGDTQYF
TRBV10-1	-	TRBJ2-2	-	TGCGCCAGCGGGGGTCGGAACACCGGGGAGCTGTTTTTT	CASGGRNTGELFF
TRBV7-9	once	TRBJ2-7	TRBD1	TGTGCCAGCAGCCCACGGACAGGGACGCCCTACGAGCAGTACTTC	CASSPRTGTPYEQYF
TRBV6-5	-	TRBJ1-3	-	TGTGCCAGCAGTTACGAACCTCCCCCGTCTGGAAACACCATATATTTT	CASSYEPPPSGNTIYF
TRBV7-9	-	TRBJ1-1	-	TGTGCCAGCAGCTTAAGTCAGGCGAACACTGAAGCTTTCTTT	CASSLSQANTEAFF
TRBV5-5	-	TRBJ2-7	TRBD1	TGTGCCAGCAGCTTCTGGACAGGGGGGTACGAGCAGTACTTC	CASSFWTGGYEQYF
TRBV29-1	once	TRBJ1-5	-	TGCAGCGCTACACTGGGACCCAATCAGCCCCAGCATTTT	CSATLGPNQPQHF
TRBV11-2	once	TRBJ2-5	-	TGTGCCAGCAGCTTTTCGTGGGAACCAAGAGAGACCCAGTACTTC	CASSFSWEPRETQYF
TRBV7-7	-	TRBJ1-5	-	TGTGCCAGCAGCTCCGCTAGCTGGACTGATAGCAATCAGCCCCAGCATTTT	CASSSASWTDSNQPQHF
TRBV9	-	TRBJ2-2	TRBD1	TGTGCCAGCAGCGTAGGACAGGGGGCGTCGGACACCGGGGAGCTGTTTTTT	CASSVGQGASDTGELFF
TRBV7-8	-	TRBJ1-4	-	TGTGCCAGCAGGGCCGGTATGGGGGGAAAGAATGAAAAACTGTTTTTT	CASRAGMGGKNEKLFF
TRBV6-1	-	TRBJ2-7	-	TGTGCCAGCAGTGTACTTGAGACCACCCCGGGCGAGCAGTACTTC	CASSVLETTPGEQYF
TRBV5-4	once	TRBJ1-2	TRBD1	TGTGCCAGCAGCTTGGGGGACAGGCGATCTAACTATGGCTACACCTTC	CASSLGDRRSNYGYTF
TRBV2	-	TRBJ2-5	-	TGTGCCAGCATGAAAGGGCGCGGGGGCGTTCAAGAGACCCAGTACTTC	CASMKGRGGVQETQYF
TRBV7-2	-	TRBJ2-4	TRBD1	TGTGCCAGCAGCCCCTCGACAGGGGGTGACATTCAGTACTTC	CASSPSTGGDIQYF